The 9 T cell receptor beta chains below all came from one sample that was sequenced in a study of CD8 T cells in Susac syndrome (dated by TCRdb to the late 2010s). Receptors were amplified or captured by the immunoSEQ multiplex PCR assay. RNA was extracted using the RNeasy kit, and roughly 0.45 to 1 microgram was reverse transcribed with random hexamers. TCRdb reran the public reads through fastp at Q25 and MiXCR, keeping productive beta chains. Rows with one shared CDR3 protein collapse into an entry with the most common genes and DNA. The sample contains a few hundred thousand distinct CDR3 sequences, 75% to 90% of them found a single time. The ten largest make up under 0.15% of the sample. Sequences were obtained from CD8+ T cells from PBMCs. The source is a human donor with multiple sclerosis.

This clonotype was seen only once. The rearrangement joins TRBV5-8 to TRBJ2-5; D unresolved. Trimming removed 2 bases from V and 3 bases from J, with 11 bases in between. This CDR3 is 14 amino acids long. In germline, CDR1 is SGHTS, CDR2 YDEGEE. The CDR3 spells CASSFLAIEETQYF. The CDR3 nucleotides read TGTGCCAGCAGCTTCTTGGCTATCGAAGAGACCCAGTACTTC.

CDR3 sequence reads: CAWSDLAGAYNEQFF. The CDR3, as DNA: TGTGCCTGGAGTGACCTAGCGGGAGCATACAATGAGCAGTTCTTC. The chain couples TRBV30 to TRBJ2-1, with 10 bases lining up with TRBD2. J gave up 4 bases and V 1 base, and 4 bases lay outside the gene matches. The CDR3 totals 15 residues. CDR1 and CDR2 from the germline V gene are GTSNPN and SVGIG (reference sequence). The variable domain in full, with the rest retrieved from reference TRBV30 and TRBJ2-1, is SQTIHQWPATLVQPVGSPLSLECTVEGTSNPNLYWYRQAAGRGLQLLFYSVGIGQISSEVPQNLSASRPQDRQFILSSKKLLLSDSGFYLCAWSDLAGAYNEQFFGPGTRLTVL.

The chain joins TRBV27 to TRBJ2-2; D is tentatively TRBD1 or TRBD2 (5 bases each). Germline V gives CDR1 MNHEY, CDR2 SMNVEV (reference sequence). Trimming removed 3 bases at V and 5 bases at J, with 10 bases between. The CDR3 has 14 amino acids. CDR3 residues: CASSLGTETGELFF. The CDR3, as DNA: TGTGCCAGCAGTTTGGGGACGGAAACCGGGGAGCTGTTTTTT.

The chain employs TRBV6-5 and TRBJ1-1; D possibly corresponds to TRBD1 (5 bases). The germline CDR1 and CDR2 sequences are MNHEY and SVGAGI. The V end lost 0 bases, the J end lost 0 bases, and 8 bases lay between the germline ends. The CDR3 has 15 residues. The CDR3 nucleotides are TGTGCCAGCAGTTACTCGACAGAGATGAACACTGAAGCTTTCTTT. Protein product: CASSYSTEMNTEAFF.

The rearrangement joins TRBV6-2 or TRBV6-3 to TRBJ1-5; D possibly corresponds to TRBD1 (6 bases). Germline-derived CDR1 and CDR2 are MNHEY and SVGEGT. CDR3 size: 20 residues. Deletions cut 7 bases from V and 1 base from J, with 29 bases between. CDR3 in amino acids: CASTRGPGRGALWSNQPQHF. The DNA of the CDR3 is TGTGCCAGCACCCGTGGGCCGGGACGGGGGGCTTTATGGAGCAATCAGCCCCAGCATTTT.

J is TRBJ1-6 and V is TRBV11-2, with 9 bases that match TRBD1. The CDR3 covers 16 residues. V was pared by 5 bases and J by 10 bases, with 12 bases of the junction left unmatched. CDR1 and CDR2 (germline): SGHAT, FQNNGV. Here the CDR3 reads CASSATPGTGISPLHF. CDR3 bases: TGTGCCAGCAGCGCGACACCCGGGACAGGGATCTCACCCCTCCACTTT.

This rearrangement joins TRBV6-5 to TRBJ1-3; no definite D call. Deletions cut 6 bases from V and 12 bases from J, with 21 bases between. Germline CDR1 reads MNHEY; CDR2 reads SVGAGI. The CDR3 is made up of 14 amino acids. CDR3 region: CASRVYGEATNIYF. The CDR3, as DNA: TGTGCCAGCAGGGTATATGGAGAAGCGACGAACATATATTTT.

This clonotype showed up just once. This chain joins TRBV28 and TRBJ2-1; 8 bases fit TRBD1. Per germline, CDR1 MDHEN and CDR2 SYDVKM. The CDR3 consists of 14 residues. Trimming cost V 4 bases and J 7 bases; bases outside gene matches: 6. CDR3 sequence: CASSSQGELNEQFF. CDR3 DNA: TGTGCCAGCAGTTCACAGGGGGAATTAAATGAGCAGTTCTTC.

The CDR3 protein is CASSSWSNQPQHF. The DNA of the CDR3 is TGTGCCAGCAGCTCTTGGAGCAATCAGCCCCAGCATTTT. V gene TRBV11-2 combines with J gene TRBJ1-5; D not certain. V was clipped by 4 bases and J by 1 base, with 5 bases between them. Germline V gene data show CDR1 as SGHAT and CDR2 as FQNNGV. The CDR3 extends over 13 amino acids.